One and the same sample provided the 23 T cell receptor beta chains below, sequenced in a study of blood T cell repertoires in COVID-19. Libraries were prepared by immunoSEQ multiplex PCR; TCRdb keeps only in-frame clonotypes and omits some of them. Among approximately 390,000 clones, around 89% were seen once, and the ten largest hold 6.5%. The specimen sequenced was peripheral blood. The receptor source for this set is a young man with active or convalescent COVID-19.

V and J are TRBV2 and TRBJ1-1; 7 positions agree with TRBD1. After removal of 4 bases from V and 4 bases from J, the junction contained 6 bases not matched to a gene. This CDR3 is 14 amino acids long. From germline, CDR1 is SNHLY and CDR2 FYNNEI. The chain's CDR3 is CASSGFAGGTEAFF. The CDR3 coding sequence is TGTGCCAGCAGTGGGTTTGCAGGGGGCACTGAAGCTTTCTTT.

This clone came up once. This sequence joins TRBV4-3 and TRBJ1-1; D remains ambiguous. V was clipped by 0 bases and J by 11 bases, with 13 bases between them. The CDR3 is made up of 13 amino acids. CDR1 is LGHNA, CDR2 YSLEER, per germline. This chain's CDR3 is CASSQDSGSEAFF. The CDR3, as DNA: TGCGCCAGCAGCCAAGATAGTGGCAGCGAGGCTTTCTTT.

The V call is TRBV19, the J call TRBJ1-2; D call uncertain. With 7 bases removed from V and 0 bases from J, the gap between germline ends came to 15 bases. Per germline, CDR1 LNHDA and CDR2 SQIVND (reference sequence). This CDR3 contains 15 residues. This chain's CDR3 is CASMTGAGSNYGYTF. As DNA, the CDR3 is TGTGCCAGTATGACCGGTGCGGGGTCTAACTATGGCTACACCTTC.

The chain links TRBV28 to TRBJ2-5, with D possibly TRBD1 on 5 matching bases. This CDR3 contains 15 residues. Germline assignment: CDR1 MDHEN and CDR2 SYDVKM. Trimming removed 1 base from V and 5 bases from J, with 14 bases in between. CDR3 protein: CASSLSAGWQETQYF. CDR3 sequence (DNA): TGTGCCAGCAGTTTATCGGCAGGGTGGCAGGAGACCCAGTACTTC.

This chain links TRBV28 with TRBJ1-1; possibly TRBD1 for D (6 bases). The germline V gene encodes CDR1 MDHEN and CDR2 SYDVKM. V was cut by 6 bases and J by 2 bases, with 16 bases left in between. This CDR3 region has 15 residues. CDR3 amino acids: CASSPGGAFNTEAFF. The CDR3 DNA reads as TGTGCCAGCAGCCCTGGGGGGGCATTTAACACTGAAGCTTTCTTT.

The chain combines TRBV19 with TRBJ2-2; 10 nucleotides match TRBD2. The CDR3 spans 15 residues. Germline trimming cut 6 bases from V and 1 base from J; bases unmatched to any gene: 2. Germline CDR1 LNHDA, CDR2 SQIVND (reference sequence). The CDR3 here is CASRPSGGNTGELFF. CDR3 coding DNA: TGTGCCAGTAGACCTAGCGGGGGGAACACCGGGGAGCTGTTTTTT.

The J gene is TRBJ1-2, the V gene TRBV19, with 8 positions matching TRBD1. Germline lookup yields CDR1 LNHDA and CDR2 SQIVND (reference sequence). J lost 5 bases, V lost 7 bases, and 9 bases had no gene match. The CDR3 runs 14 residues. CDR3 in amino acids: CASIRGQGEYGYTF. The CDR3 bases are TGTGCCAGTATCCGAGGACAGGGCGAATATGGCTACACCTTC.

The V call is TRBV7-9, the J call TRBJ2-1; 12 bases are a match to TRBD2. Germline V CDR1 and CDR2: SEHNR, FQNEAQ (reference sequence). The CDR3 contains 16 residues. Trimming took 6 bases from V and 3 from J; bases not matched to a gene: 6. In DNA form, the CDR3 reads TGTGCCAGCAGGAACGCTAGCGGGGGGGACTACAATGAGCAGTTCTTC. Translating it yields CASRNASGGDYNEQFF.

V gene TRBV7-9 combines with J gene TRBJ2-2; 8 bases line up with TRBD1. The germline gives CDR1 SEHNR, CDR2 FQNEAQ (reference sequence). V trimming: 5 bases; J trimming: 7 bases; junction bases outside the gene matches: 9. This CDR3 spans 15 amino acids. CDR3 nucleotide sequence: TGTGCCAGCAGCACAGGGGGGTCTTGGCACGGGGAGCTGTTTTTT. It is translated as CASSTGGSWHGELFF.

The genes are TRBV12-2 and TRBJ1-5; the table calls TRBD1, which could not be checked here. TRBV12-2 is a pseudogene. This CDR3 is built from 15 residues. The CDR3 DNA reads TGTGCAAGTCGTTCTACAGGGGATAGCAATCAGCCCCAGCATTTT. It codes for CASRSTGDSNQPQHF.

With respect to this clone: A read error may account for a junction end that differs from germline. The chain joins TRBV4-3 to TRBJ2-7; D is unclear. This CDR3 region has 13 residues. Looked up from germline, CDR1 is LGHNA and CDR2 is YSLEER. CDR3 DNA: TGCGCCAGCAGCCTCCTCTACTCCGACGAGCAGTACTTC. Its translation: CASSLLYSDEQYF.

The chain joins TRBV9 to TRBJ1-2; a possible D gene is TRBD1 (6 bases). In germline, CDR1 is SGDLS, CDR2 YYNGEE. The CDR3 spans 15 residues. V lost 3 bases to trimming and J lost 5 bases, with 17 bases between them. CDR3 sequence: CASSGHSDRRYGYTF. CDR3 DNA: TGTGCCAGCAGCGGGCACTCGGACAGAAGATATGGCTACACCTTC.

The J gene is TRBJ1-4, the V gene TRBV7-9; 7 bases fit TRBD1. The CDR3 is 15 amino acids. V lost 3 bases, J lost 3 bases, and 4 bases stayed unmatched. Germline V gene lookup returns CDR1 SEHNR and CDR2 FQNEAQ (reference sequence). For the CDR3, the DNA is TGTGCCAGCAGCTTCGTCCAGGGGGCTAATGAAAAACTGTTTTTT. Protein: CASSFVQGANEKLFF.

Here the CDR3 DNA reads TGTGCCAGCAGCTTGGTGTTCGGGTACAATGAGCAGTTCTTC. Its protein is CASSLVFGYNEQFF. This chain connects TRBV5-5 to TRBJ2-1; D is unclear. The V gene's germline CDR1 is SGHKS and CDR2 YYEKEE (reference sequence). Trimming left V 0 bases short and J 4 bases short, with 8 bases between. The CDR3 totals 14 residues.

The chain carries TRBV4-3 and TRBJ1-5, with TRBD1 matching over 9 bases. Germline CDR1 is LGHNA and CDR2 is YSLEER. V was clipped by 4 bases and J by 5 bases; unmatched bases: 6. This CDR3 is 15 amino acids long. The CDR3 bases are TGCGCCAGCAGCCGGGGGGGACAGGGATATCAGCCCCAGCATTTT. Translation: CASSRGGQGYQPQHF.

The V and J genes are TRBV6-2 or TRBV6-3 and TRBJ1-1, with D maybe TRBD1 (6 bases). Trimming removed 5 bases from V and 9 bases from J, with 22 bases in between. The CDR3 has 15 amino acids. The V gene's germline CDR1 is MNHEY and CDR2 SVGEGT. CDR3 sequence (DNA): TGTGCCAGCAGTGCCAACAGGGTAGGGATGGGTCAAGCTTTCTTT. This codes for CASSANRVGMGQAFF.

The gene calls are TRBV5-6 and TRBJ2-2; possible D gene TRBD1, 6 bases. The CDR3 is 17 amino acids. From germline, CDR1 is SGHDT and CDR2 YYEEEE. Trimming removed 0 bases at V and 2 bases at J, with 14 bases between. The CDR3 protein is CASSLVVGAVNTGELFF. The CDR3 DNA is TGTGCCAGCAGCTTGGTTGTGGGGGCTGTAAACACCGGGGAGCTGTTTTTT.

This clone appeared a single time. The chain has TRBV9 and TRBJ1-2; TRBD1 aligns across 10 bases. V dropped 3 bases and J dropped 1; count of bases not matched to a gene: 9. This CDR3 contains 17 residues. From germline, CDR1 is SGDLS and CDR2 YYNGEE. Here the CDR3 reads CASSGGTGAFFNYGYTF. The DNA of the CDR3 is TGTGCCAGCAGCGGTGGGACAGGGGCCTTCTTTAACTATGGCTACACCTTC.

The J gene is TRBJ2-3, the V gene TRBV4-2; the match to TRBD2 covers 7 bases. The CDR3 runs 16 residues. The V and J ends lost 7 bases and 2 bases, in that order; junction bases with no gene match: 12. CDR1 is LGHNA, CDR2 YNFKEQ, per germline. This CDR3 is CASTTQGGSHTDTQYF. In nucleotides, the CDR3 is TGTGCCAGCACCACGCAGGGCGGGAGCCACACAGATACGCAGTATTTT.

V gene TRBV5-1 combines with J gene TRBJ1-5; 11 bases are shared with TRBD1. Trimming cost V 2 bases and J 4 bases; bases outside gene matches: 5. CDR1 and CDR2 from the germline V gene are SGHRS and YFSETQ. This CDR3 comprises 16 residues. This chain's CDR3 is CASSLTGTGGNQPQHF. Here the CDR3 DNA reads TGCGCCAGCAGCTTAACGGGGACAGGGGGTAATCAGCCCCAGCATTTT.

The CDR3 loop reads CASSSPGQGRNEQFF. CDR3 bases: TGTGCCAGCAGCTCACCGGGACAGGGGCGGAATGAGCAGTTCTTC. The chain combines TRBV5-6 with TRBJ2-1, with 10 bases fitting TRBD1. Germline V gene sequence: CDR1 SGHDT, CDR2 YYEEEE. The CDR3 is made up of 15 amino acids. Trimming cost V 3 bases and J 7 bases; bases outside gene matches: 7.

The J gene is TRBJ2-5, the V gene TRBV12-3 or TRBV12-4; D uncertain. Trimming pared 4 bases from V and 5 bases from J, leaving 11 bases between. This CDR3 contains 13 residues. CDR3 sequence reads: CASSSSPGETQYF. The CDR3 nucleotides are TGTGCCAGCAGTTCTTCCCCCGGTGAGACCCAGTACTTC.

CDR3 in DNA: TGTGCCAGCAGCCCGCCGATCCAGGGTGCGAACACTGAAGCTTTCTTT. Its protein product is CASSPPIQGANTEAFF. V usage is TRBV9 and J usage is TRBJ1-1; D is possibly TRBD1 (5 bases). Per germline, CDR1 SGDLS and CDR2 YYNGEE. Trimming left V 4 bases short and J 1 base short, with 17 bases between. The CDR3 extends over 16 amino acids.